The source of this TCR beta chain is a study of stem cell transplantation in POMP-related autoinflammatory disease. Study summary: The study hypothesized thymoproteasome defects skew the TRB repertoire via impaired CD8+ selection. Pre-transplant patients had naive-skewed CD4+ T cells and few CD8+ T cells.

The germline V gene has CDR1 MDHEN and CDR2 SYDVKM. J lost 4 bases, V lost 6 bases, and 5 bases had no gene match. The CDR3 is 14 amino acids. Measured with immunoSEQ multiplex PCR; TCRdb has only the in-frame clones, and not every one. Of about 10,000 clones listed, about 88% are singletons. Worth noting for this clone: The antigen is unknown.

Study results and caveats: Fewer unique TRB V-J gene pairings were identified in patients with PRAID. A trend toward lower repertoire diversity and greater clonality appeared in every analyzed T-cell subset of PRAID patients.

Sequenced here: CD8+ T cells from PBMCs, sampled before stem cell transplantation. This chain uses TRBV28 with TRBJ2-3, with 9 positions matching TRBD2. The clonotype originates from a human donor with POMP-related autoinflammation and immune dysregulation (PRAID). CDR3 loop: CASSRTSEADTQYF. The DNA for the CDR3 is TGTGCCAGCAGCCGGACTAGCGAGGCAGATACGCAGTATTTT.